This TCR beta chain was sequenced in a study of cytomegalovirus exposure and HLA in healthy donors. Study findings and constraints: Evidence from a later analysis indicated that most CMV-associated TCR beta chains looked HLA-restricted. Relative to equally common others, HLA-associated TCR beta chains showed greater clonal expansion in a later analysis. Earlier analysis yielded a pattern in which most TCR beta V segments were productive about 90% or about 30% of the time.

This clone was seen only a few times. The antigen is not known. The PCR used 60 Vbeta and 13 Jbeta primers. Method: immunoSEQ multiplex PCR; TCRdb's copy keeps in-frame clones and lacks some. The sample consists of about 190,000 clones, about 80% of them appearing once. Germline V gives CDR1 SGDLS, CDR2 YYNGEE. The V end was cut by 0 bases, the J end by 1 base, with 10 bases between. This CDR3 is built from 15 residues. Sequencing input: PBMCs. This clonotype was sampled from a boy aged 10-17 years in good health and CMV-seronegative. The chain employs TRBV9 and TRBJ1-1; possibly TRBD1 for D (6 bases). The DNA of the CDR3 is TGTGCCAGCAGCGTAGCGGGACAACCGAACACTGAAGCTTTCTTT. It translates to CASSVAGQPNTEAFF.